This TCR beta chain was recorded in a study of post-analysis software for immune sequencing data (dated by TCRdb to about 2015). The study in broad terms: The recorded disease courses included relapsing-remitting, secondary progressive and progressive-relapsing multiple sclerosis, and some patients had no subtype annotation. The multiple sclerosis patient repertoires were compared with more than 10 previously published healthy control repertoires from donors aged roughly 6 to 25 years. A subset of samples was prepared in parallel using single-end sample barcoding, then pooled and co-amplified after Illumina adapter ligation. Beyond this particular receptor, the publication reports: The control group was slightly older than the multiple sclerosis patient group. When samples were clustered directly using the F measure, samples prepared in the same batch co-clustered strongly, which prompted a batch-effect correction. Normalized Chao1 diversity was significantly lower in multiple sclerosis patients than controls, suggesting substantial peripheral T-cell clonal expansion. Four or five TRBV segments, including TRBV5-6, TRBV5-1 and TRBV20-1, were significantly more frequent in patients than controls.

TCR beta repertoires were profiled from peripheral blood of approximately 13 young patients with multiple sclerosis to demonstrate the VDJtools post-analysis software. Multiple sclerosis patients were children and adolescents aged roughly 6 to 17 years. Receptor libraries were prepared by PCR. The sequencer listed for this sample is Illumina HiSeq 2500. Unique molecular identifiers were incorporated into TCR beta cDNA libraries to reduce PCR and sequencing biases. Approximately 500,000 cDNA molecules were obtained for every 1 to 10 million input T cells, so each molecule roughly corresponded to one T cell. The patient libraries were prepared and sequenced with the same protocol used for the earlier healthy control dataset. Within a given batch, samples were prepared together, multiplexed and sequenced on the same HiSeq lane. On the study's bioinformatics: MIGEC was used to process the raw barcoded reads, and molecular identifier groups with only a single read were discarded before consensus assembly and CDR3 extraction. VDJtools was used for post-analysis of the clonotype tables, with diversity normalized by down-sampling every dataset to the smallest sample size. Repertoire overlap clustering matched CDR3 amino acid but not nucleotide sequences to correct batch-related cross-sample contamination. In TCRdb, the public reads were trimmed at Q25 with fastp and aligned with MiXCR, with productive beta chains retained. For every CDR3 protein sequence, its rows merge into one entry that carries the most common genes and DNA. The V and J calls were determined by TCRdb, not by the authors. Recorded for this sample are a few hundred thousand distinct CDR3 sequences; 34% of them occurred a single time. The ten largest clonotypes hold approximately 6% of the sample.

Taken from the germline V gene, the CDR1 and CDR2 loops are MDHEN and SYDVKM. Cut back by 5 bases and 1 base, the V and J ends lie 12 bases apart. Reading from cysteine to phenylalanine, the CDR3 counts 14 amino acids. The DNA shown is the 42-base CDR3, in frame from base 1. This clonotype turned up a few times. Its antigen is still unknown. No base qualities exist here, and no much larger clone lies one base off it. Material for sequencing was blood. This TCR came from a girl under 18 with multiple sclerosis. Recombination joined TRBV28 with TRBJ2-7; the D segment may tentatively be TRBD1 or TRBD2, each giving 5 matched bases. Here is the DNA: TGTGCCAGCAGTGCGGCAGGGAGATCCTACGAGCAGTACTTC. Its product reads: CASSAAGRSYEQYF.